The present T cell receptor (beta chain) was sequenced within a study of blood T cell repertoires in COVID-19. This clone was detected once. The ends were cut back, 0 bases at V and 1 base at J, with 6 bases in the middle. The CDR3 runs to 14 residues. Germline CDR1 is MNHEY and CDR2 is SVGAGI. As handled by the study authors: Counts of nucleated cells, estimated from reference gene primer amplification, were obtained. Sequencing was performed with immunoSEQ multiplex PCR; in TCRdb, only in-frame clones are kept and a portion is missing. V, J and clone size reflect that table, while D and trimming were determined from the DNA. The table includes 250,000 to 350,000 clones, about 88% detected once.

The receptor was derived from a woman aged 25 to 39 with COVID-19, enrolled during active disease. Sequenced material: peripheral blood. J is TRBJ2-5 and V is TRBV6-5; D uncertain. The CDR3 DNA reads TGTGCCAGCAGTTACTCTCAGGTCCAAGAGACCCAGTACTTC. Protein: CASSYSQVQETQYF.